The clone carrying this T cell receptor beta chain showed up just a few times. Antigen specificity is unknown. This sample is part of a study of identical twins. Study findings and constraints: Modelling underestimated the level of out-of-frame TCR alpha sharing observed in monozygotic twins. Those out-of-frame alpha sequences shared by twins showed an excess of low generation probability.

Per the germline V gene, CDR1 is MGHDK and CDR2 is SYGVNS. The CDR3 has 14 residues. V was pared by 2 bases and J by 3 bases, with 7 bases between. Addition of a universal primer site occurred through template switching, and cDNA carried unique molecular identifiers. TCRdb ran MiXCR on the 5' RACE reads and lists one entry per CDR3 protein. The sample records nearly 900,000 distinct CDR3 sequences, 9% to 15% being singletons. The data also belong to a second study, concerning yellow fever vaccine responses in identical twins.

Sample: PBMCs. The clonotype comes from a woman under 30 in good health. The rearrangement uses TRBV25-1 and TRBJ1-4; D might be TRBD1 (5 bases). In DNA, the CDR3 is TGTGCCAGCAGTGAAACAGGTCCTAATGAAAAACTGTTTTTT. Encoded protein: CASSETGPNEKLFF.